This T cell receptor beta chain was retrieved from a study of CD8 T cells in Susac syndrome. Germline V lookup: CDR1 SGHRS, CDR2 YFSETQ. The CDR3 has 16 amino acids. The ends lost 4 bases at V and 6 bases at J; junction bases unmatched: 14. Random hexamers primed reverse transcription of about 0.5 to 1 ug RNA. TCRdb itself ran the immunoSEQ multiplex PCR reads through MiXCR, one entry per CDR3 protein. The repertoire holds 150,000 to 200,000 distinct CDR3 sequences, about 93% seen once, with approximately 0.09% in the top ten. Specimen: CD4+ T cells from PBMCs. V usage is TRBV5-1 and J usage is TRBJ2-7; 9 bases fit TRBD2. The TCR sequence derives from a human donor with multiple sclerosis. CDR3 in amino acids: CASSPPSSAGGREQYF. The CDR3 DNA reads as TGCGCCAGCAGCCCCCCCTCGTCTGCGGGAGGGCGCGAGCAGTACTTC. Together with reference TRBV5-1 and TRBJ2-7, the CDR3 gives the full variable domain: KAGVTQTPRYLIKTRGQQVTLSCSPISGHRSVSWYQQTPGQGLQFLFEYFSETQRNKGNFPGRFSGRQFSNSRSEMNVSTLELGDSALYLCASSPPSSAGGREQYFGPGTRLTVT.